The 9 T cell receptor beta chains below come from one sample, sequenced in a study of T cell clones after liver transplantation. The protocol was immunoSEQ multiplex PCR, while the TCRdb copy is restricted to in-frame clones and leaves out a portion. There are roughly 74,000 clones in the sample; about four fifths occur only once, and about 0.63% lies in the top ten. The sequencing used CD4+ T cells from blood, collected before liver transplant. Every receptor here comes from a human donor who received a liver transplant.

The chain joins TRBV28 to TRBJ2-1; the match to TRBD1 covers 11 bases. CDR3 length: 17 residues. The germline CDR1 and CDR2 sequences are MDHEN and SYDVKM. The V segment lost 2 bases and the J segment 5 bases; nucleotides outside the gene matches: 8. In DNA form, the CDR3 reads TGTGCCAGCAGTTTACCAACGACGGACAGGGGGCACAATGAGCAGTTCTTC. Translated, it gives CASSLPTTDRGHNEQFF.

The V and J genes are TRBV5-1 and TRBJ2-1; 9 positions match TRBD2. After removal of 3 bases from V and 0 bases from J, the junction contained 4 bases not matched to a gene. The germline V gene has CDR1 SGHRS and CDR2 YFSETQ. The CDR3 has 16 amino acids. CDR3 protein: CASSSTSGSSYNEQFF. The CDR3 DNA reads TGCGCCAGCAGCTCGACTAGCGGTAGCTCCTACAATGAGCAGTTCTTC. The whole variable domain, remainder taken from reference TRBV5-1 and TRBJ2-1, is KAGVTQTPRYLIKTRGQQVTLSCSPISGHRSVSWYQQTPGQGLQFLFEYFSETQRNKGNFPGRFSGRQFSNSRSEMNVSTLELGDSALYLCASSSTSGSSYNEQFFGPGTRLTVL.

This clone came up a few times. V gene TRBV7-8 combines with J gene TRBJ1-1, with a tentative D call TRBD1 (6 bases). V was cut by 7 bases and J by 1 base, with 16 bases left in between. Per germline, CDR1 SGHVS and CDR2 FQNEAQ. The CDR3 sequence is 15 residues long. The DNA for the CDR3 is TGTGCCAGCACCCTCCCGGGACAATCGAACACTGAAGCTTTCTTT. The encoded protein is CASTLPGQSNTEAFF.

The CDR3 DNA sequence: TGTGCCAGCAGCCTCCAAGGGGGGGGTTCCGGAAACACCATATATTTT. Residues: CASSLQGGGSGNTIYF. The rearrangement joins TRBV7-2 to TRBJ1-3, with a weak D call TRBD1 (6 bases). V was clipped by 5 bases and J by 4 bases, with 18 bases between them. The CDR3 has 16 residues. Per the germline V gene, CDR1 is SGHTA and CDR2 is FQGNSA.

This sequence joins TRBV11-1 and TRBJ2-1; D not resolved. The CDR3 extends over 14 amino acids. Germline V gene data show CDR1 as SGHAT and CDR2 as FQDESV (reference sequence). Trimming stripped 5 bases from V and 4 bases from J, with 12 bases between. CDR3 sequence reads: CASSPRSRYNEQFF. The CDR3 bases are TGTGCCAGCAGCCCCAGGTCACGTTACAATGAGCAGTTCTTC.

The rearrangement joins TRBV5-1 to TRBJ1-2, with D tentatively TRBD1 (5 bases). There are 15 residues in the CDR3. V was clipped by 2 bases and J by 8 bases, with 19 bases between them. CDR1 is SGHRS and CDR2 is YFSETQ in the germline V gene. DNA of the CDR3: TGCGCCAGCAGCTTATCTCCGGGACCGGAGGTAGGCTACACCTTC. This codes for CASSLSPGPEVGYTF. Together with reference TRBV5-1 and TRBJ1-2, the CDR3 gives the full variable domain: KAGVTQTPRYLIKTRGQQVTLSCSPISGHRSVSWYQQTPGQGLQFLFEYFSETQRNKGNFPGRFSGRQFSNSRSEMNVSTLELGDSALYLCASSLSPGPEVGYTFGSGTRLTVV.

The chain employs TRBV25-1 and TRBJ1-1; D not resolved. This CDR3 has 15 residues. Trimming removed 3 bases from V and 1 base from J, with 12 bases in between. Germline loops: CDR1 MGHDK, CDR2 SYGVNS. The CDR3 protein is CASSDPVGGNTEAFF. Here the CDR3 DNA reads TGTGCCAGCAGTGATCCCGTGGGAGGGAACACTGAAGCTTTCTTT.

This clone has just one count. The V gene is TRBV18, the J gene TRBJ1-2; D remains unclear. From germline, CDR1 is KGHSH and CDR2 LQKENI. The germline V and J ends were trimmed by 1 base and 2 bases, with 2 bases remaining between them. The length of the CDR3 is 12 residues. This chain's CDR3 is CASSPLNYGYTF. The DNA of the CDR3 is TGTGCCAGCTCACCACTCAACTATGGCTACACCTTC. Using reference TRBV18 and TRBJ1-2 for the parts outside the CDR3, the full variable domain is NAGVMQNPRHLVRRRGQEARLRCSPMKGHSHVYWYRQLPEEGLKFMVYLQKENIIDESGMPKERFSAEFPKEGPSILRIQQVVRGDSAAYFCASSPLNYGYTFGSGTRLTVV.

The chain combines TRBV7-2 with TRBJ2-1, with D unresolved. Germline values: CDR1 SGHTA, CDR2 FQGNSA. V was shortened by 1 base and J by 3 bases, with 4 bases between the two germline ends. This CDR3 contains 13 residues. The CDR3 loop reads CASSLGLYNEQFF. DNA of the CDR3: TGTGCCAGCAGCTTAGGCCTCTACAATGAGCAGTTCTTC.